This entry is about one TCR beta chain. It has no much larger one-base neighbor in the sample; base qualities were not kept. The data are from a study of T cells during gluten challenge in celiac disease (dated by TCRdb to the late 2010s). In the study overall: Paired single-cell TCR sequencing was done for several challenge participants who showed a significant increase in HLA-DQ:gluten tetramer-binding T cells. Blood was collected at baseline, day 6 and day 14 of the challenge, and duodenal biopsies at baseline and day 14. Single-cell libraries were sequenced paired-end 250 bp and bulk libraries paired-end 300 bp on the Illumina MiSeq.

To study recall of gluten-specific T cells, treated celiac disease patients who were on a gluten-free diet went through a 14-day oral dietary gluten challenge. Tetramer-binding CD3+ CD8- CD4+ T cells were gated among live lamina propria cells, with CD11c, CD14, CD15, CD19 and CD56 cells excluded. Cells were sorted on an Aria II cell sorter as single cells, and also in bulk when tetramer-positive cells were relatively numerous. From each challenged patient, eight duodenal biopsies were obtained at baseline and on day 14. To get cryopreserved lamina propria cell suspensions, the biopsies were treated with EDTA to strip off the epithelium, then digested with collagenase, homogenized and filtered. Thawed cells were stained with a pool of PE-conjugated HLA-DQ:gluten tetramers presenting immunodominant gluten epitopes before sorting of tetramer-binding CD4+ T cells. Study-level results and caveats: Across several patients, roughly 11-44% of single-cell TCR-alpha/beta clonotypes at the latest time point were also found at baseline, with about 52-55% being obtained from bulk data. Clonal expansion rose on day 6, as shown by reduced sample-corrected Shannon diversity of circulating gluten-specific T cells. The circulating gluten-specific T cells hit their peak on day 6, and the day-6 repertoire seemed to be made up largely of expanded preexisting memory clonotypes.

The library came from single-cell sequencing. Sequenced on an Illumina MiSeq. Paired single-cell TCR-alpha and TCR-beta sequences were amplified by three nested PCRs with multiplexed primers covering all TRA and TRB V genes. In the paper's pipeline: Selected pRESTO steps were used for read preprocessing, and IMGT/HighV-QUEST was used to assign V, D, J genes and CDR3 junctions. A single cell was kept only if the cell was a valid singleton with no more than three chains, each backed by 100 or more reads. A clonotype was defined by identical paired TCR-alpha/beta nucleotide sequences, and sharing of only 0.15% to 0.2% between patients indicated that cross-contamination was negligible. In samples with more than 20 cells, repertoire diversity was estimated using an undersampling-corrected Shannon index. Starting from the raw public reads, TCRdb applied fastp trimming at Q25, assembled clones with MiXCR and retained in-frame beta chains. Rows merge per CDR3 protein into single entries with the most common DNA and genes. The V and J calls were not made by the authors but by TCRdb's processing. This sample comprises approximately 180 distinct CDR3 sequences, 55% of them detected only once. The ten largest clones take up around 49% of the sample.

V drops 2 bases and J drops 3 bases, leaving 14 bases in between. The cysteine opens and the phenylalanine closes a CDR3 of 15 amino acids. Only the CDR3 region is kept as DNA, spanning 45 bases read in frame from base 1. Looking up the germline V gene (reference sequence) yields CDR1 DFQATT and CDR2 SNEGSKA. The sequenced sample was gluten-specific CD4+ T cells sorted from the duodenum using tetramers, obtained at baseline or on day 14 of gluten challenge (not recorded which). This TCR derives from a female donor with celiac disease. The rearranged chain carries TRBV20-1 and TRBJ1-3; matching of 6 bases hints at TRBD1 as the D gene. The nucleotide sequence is TGCAGTGCTAGAAGTAACAGGGAGGTTGGAAACACCATATATTTT. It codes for CSARSNREVGNTIYF.